This passage covers 3 T cell receptor beta chains from one sample sequenced in a study of regulatory T cells in long-lasting Graves disease. Time point denoted: newly diagnosed GD, antithyroid drugs for less than 3 months. The TCR library was prepared using RNA isolated from PBMCs. To make TCR beta libraries, researchers used iRepertoire HTBI primers and Arm-PCR of CDR3 regions. TCRdb re-derived calls from the multiplex PCR reads in MiXCR, one entry per CDR3 protein. The sample records fewer than 500,000 distinct CDR3 sequences, about 16% being singletons. This same sample was also taken into another study, of T cells in Graves' hyperthyroidism and ophthalmopathy.

The specimen comprised peripheral blood mononuclear cells (PBMCs), sampled at new diagnosis, from a patient treated with antithyroid drugs. The source is a man aged 40-50 years with Graves disease.

This clonotype was counted ten times or more. This chain joins TRBV29-1 and TRBJ2-5; 9 nucleotides agree with TRBD2. With 6 bases clipped from V and 9 bases from J, the junction kept 8 bases outside the gene matches. The CDR3 has 12 residues. In germline, CDR1 is SQVTM, CDR2 ANQGSEA. As DNA, the CDR3 is TGCAGCGTGGTAGCGGGAGAGGGGTCCCAGTACTTC. Translated: CSVVAGEGSQYF.

This clonotype was observed a few times. For the CDR3, the DNA is TGTGCCAGCAGCCCTGGGGCTATGCCAGATACGCAGTATTTT. Amino acids: CASSPGAMPDTQYF. The rearrangement links TRBV3-1 to TRBJ2-3, with D tentatively TRBD1 (5 bases). The CDR3 extends over 14 amino acids. With 4 bases removed from V and 4 bases from J, the gap between germline ends came to 12 bases. CDR1 and CDR2 (germline): LGHDT, YNNKEL (reference sequence).

This chain joins TRBV7-8 and TRBJ2-5, with D perhaps matching TRBD1 (5 bases). CDR1 is SGHVS and CDR2 is FQNEAQ in the germline V gene. V lost 6 bases, J lost 4 bases, and 15 bases lay in between. The length of the CDR3 is 14 residues. Here the CDR3 reads CASSLQGPGETQYF. In DNA form, the CDR3 reads TGTGCCAGCAGTCTCCAGGGTCCAGGAGAGACCCAGTACTTC.